A single sample is the source of the 18 T cell receptor beta chains below, sequenced in a study of cytomegalovirus exposure and HLA in healthy donors. The PCR contained 60 Vbeta and 13 Jbeta primers. This table comes from immunoSEQ multiplex PCR, and its TCRdb copy is limited to in-frame clones, with some not included. The data hold around 130,000 clones, with 73% observed a single time. The sample taken for sequencing was PBMCs. Receptors were obtained from a middle-aged woman in good health and CMV-seropositive.

The V gene is TRBV5-4, the J gene TRBJ1-2; 9 bases line up with TRBD1. Trimming at V came to 5 bases and at J to 2 bases, leaving 7 bases not matched to a gene. This CDR3 spans 15 amino acids. CDR1 is SGHNT, CDR2 YYREEE, per germline (reference sequence). DNA of the CDR3: TGTGCCAGCAGATTCCCGGGACAGGGAAACTATGGCTACACCTTC. Its translation is CASRFPGQGNYGYTF.

The V and J genes are TRBV9 and TRBJ2-2; 10 positions agree with TRBD2. The CDR3 covers 15 residues. Trimming at V came to 0 bases and at J to 8 bases, leaving 4 bases not matched to a gene. Germline loops: CDR1 SGDLS, CDR2 YYNGEE. CDR3 nucleotides: TGTGCCAGCAGCGTAGCTAGCGGGAGCTCTGGGGAGCTGTTTTTT. Residues: CASSVASGSSGELFF.

The chain carries TRBV5-1 and TRBJ2-7; 8 nucleotides agree with TRBD2. Germline CDR1 is SGHRS and CDR2 is YFSETQ. V lost 4 bases, J lost 6 bases, and 12 bases stayed unmatched. The CDR3 is made up of 15 amino acids. The CDR3 coding sequence is TGCGCCAGCAGCCCTGACGGCGGGGGGAGGAGCGAGCAGTACTTC. It codes for CASSPDGGGRSEQYF.

This clone has just one count. J is TRBJ2-1 and V is TRBV7-2; no firm D call. Germline V gene lookup returns CDR1 SGHTA and CDR2 FQGNSA. Trimming shortened V by 5 bases and J by 7 bases, and 15 bases separated the two germline ends. CDR3 length: 14 amino acids. Here the CDR3 reads CASSPSLIANEQFF. CDR3 nucleotide sequence: TGTGCCAGCAGCCCGTCACTTATAGCAAATGAGCAGTTCTTC.

There are a few counts of this clone. The chain is built from TRBV5-6 and TRBJ2-1; D may be TRBD2 (5 bases). The V gene lost 0 bases and the J gene lost 7 bases, with 5 bases spanning the gap. CDR1 is SGHDT, CDR2 YYEEEE, per germline. The CDR3 consists of 12 residues. CDR3: CASSLGGNEQFF. In nucleotides, the CDR3 is TGTGCCAGCAGCTTGGGCGGGAATGAGCAGTTCTTC.

This chain links TRBV2 with TRBJ2-1; a possible D gene is TRBD2 (6 bases). In germline, CDR1 is SNHLY, CDR2 FYNNEI. Between the trimmed V and J ends, which lost 4 bases and 10 bases, there was a span of 17 bases. The CDR3 length is 14 residues. CDR3 DNA: TGTGCCAGCAGTGTCGGAGGGTTCGATAGCGAGCAGTTCTTC. As protein: CASSVGGFDSEQFF.

The rearrangement links TRBV19 to TRBJ1-1; D is undetermined. V lost 3 bases and J 8 bases, leaving 16 bases between the germline ends. Germline loops: CDR1 LNHDA, CDR2 SQIVND (reference sequence). The CDR3 consists of 14 residues. The CDR3 nucleotides read TGTGCCAGTAGTATCGGGGAGTTCAGAATAGAAGCTTTCTTT. Protein: CASSIGEFRIEAFF.

This rearrangement joins TRBV5-1 to TRBJ1-1, with TRBD1 matching 8 bases. CDR1 is SGHRS, CDR2 YFSETQ, per germline. V dropped 5 bases and J dropped 4; count of bases not matched to a gene: 16. The CDR3 has 17 residues. The CDR3 DNA reads as TGCGCCAGCAGTCTTTTGGGGGGGGTCACAGGGGGCACTGAAGCTTTCTTT. Residues: CASSLLGGVTGGTEAFF.

The chain couples TRBV19 to TRBJ1-5; TRBD1 matches at 8 bases. The CDR3 runs 13 residues. Per germline, CDR1 LNHDA and CDR2 SQIVND (reference sequence). V trimming: 7 bases; J trimming: 7 bases; junction bases outside the gene matches: 6. The CDR3 loop reads CASTPGQDQPQHF. DNA for the CDR3: TGTGCCAGTACTCCGGGACAGGACCAGCCCCAGCATTTT.

This CDR3 reads CASSDRGKSYEQYF. The CDR3 nucleotides read TGTGCCAGCAGTGACAGGGGAAAGTCCTACGAGCAGTACTTC. The chain is built from TRBV6-1 and TRBJ2-7, with D possibly TRBD1 on 6 matching bases. Germline values: CDR1 MNHNS, CDR2 SASEGT. This CDR3 has 14 amino acids. V was trimmed by 3 bases and J by 1 base, leaving 10 bases between them.

This clone was detected only a few times. The chain recombines TRBV25-1 with TRBJ1-3; D not resolved. Germline V gene data show CDR1 as MGHDK and CDR2 as SYGVNS. CDR3 length equals 15 residues. V lost 3 bases and J lost 0, with 9 bases in between. The DNA of the CDR3 is TGTGCCAGCAGTGACCCCGGGTCCTCTGGAAACACCATATATTTT. Translated: CASSDPGSSGNTIYF.

The V and J genes are TRBV5-5 and TRBJ1-1; D uncertain. Germline loops: CDR1 SGHKS, CDR2 YYEKEE (reference sequence). The V end was cut by 4 bases, the J end by 6 bases, with 13 bases between. The CDR3 totals 13 residues. The CDR3 bases are TGTGCCAGCAGCCTCGCCAGGCGTCCTGAAGCTTTCTTT. The encoded protein is CASSLARRPEAFF.

The J gene is TRBJ2-7, the V gene TRBV14; tentative D call: TRBD2 (5 bases). Germline CDR1 is SGHDN and CDR2 is FVKESK. Trimming stripped 3 bases from V and 6 bases from J, with 24 bases between. CDR3 length equals 17 residues. CDR3 sequence: CASSHDLGGFSPSEQYF. The CDR3 DNA sequence: TGTGCCAGCAGCCACGACTTGGGCGGGTTTTCCCCCTCCGAGCAGTACTTC.

The CDR3 sequence: CASSSTGNTEAFF. In DNA, the CDR3 is TGTGCCAGCAGCTCGACAGGGAACACTGAAGCTTTCTTT. The rearrangement uses TRBV7-3 and TRBJ1-1; a possible D gene is TRBD1 (6 bases). V was shortened by 4 bases and J by 1 base, with 7 bases between the two germline ends. Germline CDR1 SGHTA, CDR2 FQGTGA. The CDR3 is 13 residues long.

This sequence joins TRBV9 and TRBJ1-4; 12 bases fit TRBD1. Unmatched junction bases numbered 6, after V lost 2 bases and J lost 7 bases. Germline-derived CDR1 and CDR2 are SGDLS and YYNGEE. The CDR3 has 16 residues. CDR3 coding DNA: TGTGCCAGCAGCGTGGGACAGGGGGCGGTAGGTGAAAAACTGTTTTTT. Its translation is CASSVGQGAVGEKLFF. Filled out from reference TRBV9 and TRBJ1-4, the complete variable domain reads DSGVTQTPKHLITATGQRVTLRCSPRSGDLSVYWYQQSLDQGLQFLIQYYNGEERAKGNILERFSAQQFPDLHSELNLSSLELGDSALYFCASSVGQGAVGEKLFFGSGTQLSVL.

The chain carries TRBV7-7 and TRBJ1-4; TRBD1 aligns across 10 bases. Germline V gene lookup returns CDR1 SSHAT and CDR2 FNYEAQ (reference sequence). V gave up 5 bases and J gave up 7 bases; unmatched junction bases: 25. The CDR3 runs 21 residues. CDR3 residues: CASSLMFLGWDRGLFGEKLFF. In nucleotides, the CDR3 is TGTGCCAGCAGCCTAATGTTCCTTGGGTGGGACAGGGGACTGTTCGGTGAAAAACTGTTTTTT.

This clone appeared a few times. V gene TRBV29-1 combines with J gene TRBJ1-2; TRBD1 agrees at 9 bases. Germline assignment: CDR1 SQVTM and CDR2 ANQGSEA. V shed 5 bases, J shed 4 bases, and the junction held 17 bases outside the gene matches. CDR3 length: 17 residues. The CDR3 here is CSVYIGQGIRDGYGYTF. CDR3 in DNA: TGCAGCGTTTATATAGGACAGGGGATTAGGGACGGCTATGGCTACACCTTC.

The chain uses TRBV5-1 and TRBJ1-1; D unclear. In germline, CDR1 is SGHRS, CDR2 YFSETQ. This CDR3 is 16 amino acids long. V gave up 2 bases and J gave up 0 bases, with 14 bases separating them. In nucleotides, the CDR3 is TGCGCCAGCAGCTTCCGGGATCCGAATCTGAACACTGAAGCTTTCTTT. Translation gives CASSFRDPNLNTEAFF. Using reference TRBV5-1 and TRBJ1-1 for the parts outside the CDR3, the full variable domain is KAGVTQTPRYLIKTRGQQVTLSCSPISGHRSVSWYQQTPGQGLQFLFEYFSETQRNKGNFPGRFSGRQFSNSRSEMNVSTLELGDSALYLCASSFRDPNLNTEAFFGQGTRLTVV.